This T cell receptor beta chain was sequenced in a study of response to subunit inactivated influenza vaccine. CDR3 length equals 14 residues. CDR1 is MDHEN and CDR2 is SYDVKM in the germline V gene. V dropped 5 bases and J dropped 10 bases, with 18 bases sitting between them. From the RT-PCR reads, TCRdb called clonotypes with MiXCR, one entry per CDR3 protein. The profile covers 550,000 to 650,000 distinct CDR3 sequences, with roughly 12% appearing a single time and roughly 10% taken by the ten largest. The chain uses TRBV28 and TRBJ2-1; D not resolved. The sequence was obtained from a man between 50 and 59 years old who received an inactivated influenza vaccine. Sequencing was performed on PBMCs from blood, taken on the day of vaccination. Written as DNA, the CDR3 is TGTGCCAGCAGTACAAAAGTCCCGAAAGGGGAGCAGTTCTTC. Its protein product is CASSTKVPKGEQFF.